This TCR beta chain is from a study of response to subunit inactivated influenza vaccine. Regarding the study as a whole: That few new T cells are recruited by each seasonal influenza vaccination was the authors' suggestion.

TCRdb analysed the RT-PCR reads with MiXCR anew, one entry per CDR3 protein. The sample holds around 520,000 distinct CDR3 sequences; about 25% are singletons and the top ten take approximately 1.9%. This clonotype was seen a handful of times. What it recognizes is unknown. Sample: CD4+ T cells sorted from PBMCs, taken roughly 5 days after vaccination. This clonotype was obtained from a middle-aged man who received an inactivated influenza vaccine.

The CDR3 coding sequence is TGTGCCAGCAGAAATTGGGAGAACACTGAAGCTTTCTTT. It specifies CASRNWENTEAFF. The chain has TRBV12-3 or TRBV12-4 and TRBJ1-1; D gene uncertain. The CDR3 sequence is 13 residues long. The V gene lost 6 bases and the J gene lost 1 base, with 9 bases spanning the gap.